This T cell receptor (beta chain) was captured by sequencing in a study of blood T cell repertoires in COVID-19 (dated by TCRdb to about 2020). Broadly, across the study: Collaborator samples came from the United States, Italy and Spain and covered acute and convalescent phases of COVID-19. The prospective study material was composed of cDNA or gDNA derived from T cells, B-cell-depleted T cells, or PBMCs. The dataset comprised deeply sampled blood TCRbeta repertoires from subjects exposed to, actively infected with, or recovered from COVID-19. The samples were drawn from two sources: the first 160 participants of the ongoing ImmuneRACE study, and 1,000 to 1,500 subjects contributed by 6 global collaborators. Sample metadata almost always included a de-identified subject ID, COVID-19 status, age in years and sex. The repertoires were made available in a free public database intended to serve as a resource for research on the immune response to SARS-CoV-2. Where available, HLA class I and class II types were obtained from metadata supplied by the sample provider rather than from assay-based typing. Study-wide conclusions, independent of this receptor: The amount of clinical and demographic metadata varied by source and participant and was provided uncurated.

Including the terminal cysteine and phenylalanine, the CDR3 comprises 20 residues. The kept DNA is CDR3 alone, 60 bases in frame from the first base. CDR1 and CDR2 are drawn from the germline V gene (reference sequence): PRHDT, FYEKMQ. After removal of 2 bases from V and 0 bases from J, the junction retains 9 bases not matched to a gene. With respect to this clone: Its cognate antigen has yet to be identified. No base quality information exists; no much larger clone differs at one position.

Enrolling through a virtual design, the prospective study's participants ranged in age from roughly 18 to 90 years and lived across 24 United States geographic areas. To assign participants to cohorts, the prospective study relied on clinical history that participants themselves reported in a screening survey and a study questionnaire. Recovered participants in ImmuneRACE Cohort 3 were defined as having two consecutive negative NP/OP PCR tests, clearance from a healthcare professional, or resolution of symptoms. In the prospective study, mobile phlebotomists collected whole blood, serum and a nasopharyngeal or oropharyngeal swab from each participant. Additional blood draws and questionnaires over an approximately two-month period could optionally be provided by prospective study participants. Prospective study blood samples were shipped either frozen or at room temperature before DNA extraction.

TCRbeta CDR3 regions were amplified from genomic DNA using the immunoSEQ Assay, a bias-controlled multiplex PCR. The published analysis was carried out like this. The number of nucleated cells in each sample was estimated from the amplification of reference gene primers within the assay. To quantify the absolute abundance of each unique TCRbeta CDR3 rearrangement, sequence reads were collapsed and filtered. Productive Simpson clonality was computed per sample as the square root of Simpson's diversity index over productive rearrangements. Not all clones reach the TCRdb copy of this immuneACCESS table, which keeps in-frame sequences only. Checked studies attribute under half of the gap to unresolved V genes and leave the rest unexplained. V and J calls plus clone size are reproduced from that table; the DNA served to infer D and trimming. In this sample the table shows fewer than 400,000 clones, around nine tenths of which occur a single time. 1.5% to 2% of the sample rests with the top ten.

Sequenced input: PBMCs or T cells enriched from blood (not recorded which). The chain is made from TRBV13 and TRBJ1-6, and TRBD1 matches 11 of the central bases. This sequence originates from a woman aged 30 to 39 who had recovered from COVID-19. The DNA is as follows: TGTGCCAGCAGCTTACGGAGGACAGGGGGCCAAATCTCCTATAATTCACCCCTCCACTTT. The encoded protein is CASSLRRTGGQISYNSPLHF. Beyond the CDR3, the reference TRBV13 and TRBJ1-6 genes provide the residues; the full variable domain reads: AAGVIQSPRHLIKEKRETATLKCYPIPRHDTVYWYQQGPGQDPQFLISFYEKMQSDKGSIPDRFSAQQFSDYHSELNMSSLELGDSALYFCASSLRRTGGQISYNSPLHFGNGTRLTVT.